The 21 T cell receptor beta chains presented below share a single source sample, sequenced in a study of blood T cells in healthy people across ages. Primers used in a second PCR of roughly 7 to 12 cycles were a sample-barcoded 5' primer and a J-beta primer mix. TCRdb reprocessed the 5' RACE reads via MiXCR and lists one record per CDR3 protein. Altogether about 1 million distinct CDR3 sequences are present, less than 50% being singletons, with the ten largest covering approximately 20%. The sample taken for sequencing was blood. These receptors were taken from an older woman in good health.

The chain's CDR3 is CSASSVTSGSNEQFF. The DNA for the CDR3 is TGCAGTGCTAGTTCGGTCACGAGCGGGAGTAATGAGCAGTTCTTC. V is TRBV20-1 and J is TRBJ2-1, with 8 positions matching TRBD2. Germline V CDR1 and CDR2: DFQATT, SNEGSKA (reference sequence). The CDR3 runs to 15 residues. Trimming removed 3 bases from V and 7 bases from J; junction bases left unmatched: 11.

The V and J genes are TRBV6-5 and TRBJ2-1; maybe TRBD2 (6 bases). The end of the DNA aligns better with TRBJ2-7, so the J call may be wrong. The CDR3 is 19 amino acids. Germline V CDR1 and CDR2: MNHEY, SVGAGI. Here the CDR3 reads CASSYEGRLAPSSYNEQYF. The CDR3 DNA reads as TGTGCCAGCAGTTATGAGGGGAGGCTAGCGCCGAGCTCCTACAATGAGCAGTACTTC.

The V gene is TRBV20-1, the J gene TRBJ1-2; a weak D match, TRBD1 (6 bases). Deletions cut 4 bases from V and 0 bases from J, with 15 bases between. This CDR3 region has 15 residues. CDR1 DFQATT and CDR2 SNEGSKA come from the germline V gene (reference sequence). This CDR3 is CSAITQGSSNYGYTF. Written as DNA, the CDR3 is TGCAGTGCTATTACACAGGGATCTTCTAACTATGGCTACACCTTC.

About this clonotype itself: Germline and junction disagree at one end, which may indicate a read error. This sequence joins TRBV7-2 and TRBJ2-5, with D perhaps being TRBD1 or TRBD2 (6 bases each). The better agreement between TRBJ2-7 and the DNA end casts doubt on the J call. Per the germline V gene, CDR1 is SGHTA and CDR2 is FQGNSA. The CDR3 covers 17 residues. The CDR3 is CAGSLGQGGRGTYEQYF. The CDR3, as DNA: TGTGCCGGCAGCTTAGGTCAGGGAGGCAGGGGCACCTACGAGCAGTACTTC.

This chain joins TRBV18 and TRBJ1-2; 7 nucleotides match TRBD1. The CDR3 is made up of 16 amino acids. The germline CDR1 and CDR2 sequences are KGHSH and LQKENI. Trimming removed 3 bases from V and 1 base from J; junction bases left unmatched: 8. CDR3 amino acids: CASSPKGTALNYGYTF. CDR3 sequence (DNA): TGTGCCAGCTCACCTAAAGGGACAGCTCTTAACTATGGCTACACCTTC.

V is TRBV11-2 and J is TRBJ2-3; weak D call: TRBD2 (6 bases). Trimming took 0 bases from V and 0 from J, leaving 10 bases between them. Germline CDR1 and CDR2: SGHAT and FQNNGV. The CDR3 extends over 16 amino acids. As DNA, the CDR3 is TGTGCCAGCAGCTTAGAGGGGGGTTTTAGCACAGATACGCAGTATTTT. Encoded protein: CASSLEGGFSTDTQYF.

As regards this clonotype: A much larger clonotype is one base distant, so this may be a read error. The chain combines TRBV11-2 with TRBJ2-1; D is unresolved. The DNA end lines up better with TRBJ2-7; the J call may be wrong. CDR3 length equals 11 residues. Germline loops: CDR1 SGHAT, CDR2 FQNNGV. The CDR3 DNA follows: TGTGCCAGCGGCAGCTACAATGAGCAGTACTTC. Protein sequence: CASGSYNEQYF.

This sequence joins TRBV27 and TRBJ2-7; 10 bases fit TRBD2. V trimming: 3 bases; J trimming: 0 bases; junction bases outside the gene matches: 5. The germline V gene has CDR1 MNHEY and CDR2 SMNVEV (reference sequence). This CDR3 region has 16 residues. The CDR3 protein is CASSFWTSGSSYEQYF. CDR3 coding DNA: TGTGCCAGCAGTTTTTGGACTAGCGGTAGCTCCTACGAGCAGTACTTC.

This chain connects TRBV20-1 to TRBJ2-3, with D tentatively TRBD2 (6 bases). CDR1 is DFQATT and CDR2 is SNEGSKA in the germline V gene (reference sequence). The CDR3 length is 14 residues. Deletions cut 6 bases from V and 6 bases from J, with 19 bases between. In nucleotides, the CDR3 is TGCAGTGCACGGAGGGGACCGTCGGGTGATACGCAGTATTTT. Translated, it gives CSARRGPSGDTQYF.

The chain couples TRBV3-1 to TRBJ2-1; D is perhaps TRBD2 (5 bases). Germline V gives CDR1 LGHDT, CDR2 YNNKEL (reference sequence). The V end was cut by 5 bases, the J end by 4 bases, with 18 bases between. This CDR3 has 16 residues. Written as DNA, the CDR3 is TGTGCCAGCAGCACTACCTCTGGCGGGCCTTACAATGAGCAGTTCTTC. The encoded protein is CASSTTSGGPYNEQFF.

This chain links TRBV20-1 with TRBJ2-3, with 9 positions matching TRBD2. The J segment lost 6 bases and the V segment lost 8 bases, leaving 15 bases of the junction unmatched. Germline V gene data show CDR1 as DFQATT and CDR2 as SNEGSKA (reference sequence). The CDR3 has 15 amino acids. The CDR3 loop is CSLSYWRGGGDTQYF. Here the CDR3 DNA reads TGCAGTCTTTCCTACTGGCGGGGGGGAGGCGATACGCAGTATTTT.

V usage is TRBV14 and J usage is TRBJ2-2, with 7 bases lining up with TRBD1. The CDR3 loop spans 17 amino acids. From germline, CDR1 is SGHDN and CDR2 FVKESK. V was clipped by 4 bases and J by 2 bases; unmatched bases: 10. CDR3 residues: CASSLRTGVGNTGELFF. CDR3 nucleotides: TGTGCCAGCAGCCTTAGAACAGGGGTTGGAAACACCGGGGAGCTGTTTTTT.

The J gene is TRBJ2-1, the V gene TRBV27; 10 bases agree with TRBD1. V lost 3 bases to trimming and J lost 2 bases; unmatched junction nucleotides: 4. This CDR3 comprises 16 residues. Germline lookup yields CDR1 MNHEY and CDR2 SMNVEV (reference sequence). The CDR3 sequence: CASSFLGTGAYNEQFF. The CDR3 nucleotides are TGTGCCAGCAGTTTTCTCGGGACAGGGGCCTACAATGAGCAGTTCTTC.

This sequence joins TRBV12-5 and TRBJ2-1; D uncertain. V lost 1 base, J lost 7 bases, and 5 bases lay in between. The CDR3 covers 12 residues. CDR1 and CDR2 (germline): LGHNT, FRNRAP. The CDR3 DNA sequence: TGTGCTAGTGGTTTGGGGGGTAATGAGCAGTTCTTC. Its translation is CASGLGGNEQFF.

This rearrangement joins TRBV27 to TRBJ2-5; D remains ambiguous. CDR3 length: 15 residues. Deletions cut 0 bases from V and 2 bases from J, with 10 bases between. Germline V lookup: CDR1 MNHEY, CDR2 SMNVEV (reference sequence). The CDR3 DNA is TGTGCCAGCAGTTTATCCGACGGTCGACAAGAGACCCAGTACTTC. It is translated as CASSLSDGRQETQYF.

This clonotype was counted a few times. V gene TRBV9 combines with J gene TRBJ2-5, with D perhaps TRBD2 (5 bases). The length of the CDR3 is 15 residues. Germline-derived CDR1 and CDR2 are SGDLS and YYNGEE. V lost 0 bases and J lost 2, with 11 bases in between. The chain's CDR3 is CASSVAPLAQETQYF. CDR3 nucleotide sequence: TGTGCCAGCAGCGTAGCCCCTCTAGCTCAAGAGACCCAGTACTTC.

The chain couples TRBV20-1 to TRBJ1-1; D ambiguous. With 0 bases removed from V and 1 base from J, the gap between germline ends came to 12 bases. The CDR3 is 15 amino acids. Germline CDR1 DFQATT, CDR2 SNEGSKA (reference sequence). The CDR3 sequence: CSARDDYAGNTEAFF. The CDR3 DNA follows: TGCAGTGCTAGAGACGACTACGCGGGGAACACTGAAGCTTTCTTT.

This clonotype has only one observation. The CDR3 DNA is TGTGCCAGCAGCCAGGGACTAGTCTTAGTGAATGAGCAGTTCTTC. Its protein is CASSQGLVLVNEQFF. The chain couples TRBV11-2 to TRBJ2-1, with 8 bases lining up with TRBD2. The CDR3 totals 15 residues. Germline trimming cut 5 bases from V and 7 bases from J; bases unmatched to any gene: 10. Per the germline V gene, CDR1 is SGHAT and CDR2 is FQNNGV.

The rearrangement joins TRBV5-5 to TRBJ1-6; 9 bases agree with TRBD1. CDR1 is SGHKS and CDR2 is YYEKEE in the germline V gene (reference sequence). The CDR3 totals 15 residues. V dropped 3 bases and J dropped 10; count of bases not matched to a gene: 8. CDR3 sequence reads: CASSWGDRENSPLHF. The CDR3 DNA is TGTGCCAGCAGCTGGGGGGACAGGGAAAACTCACCCCTCCACTTT.

The rearrangement uses TRBV20-1 and TRBJ2-1; a possible D gene is TRBD2 (5 bases). CDR1 and CDR2 (germline): DFQATT, SNEGSKA (reference sequence). The CDR3 length is 12 residues. Trimming left V 6 bases short and J 10 bases short, with 16 bases between. The DNA for the CDR3 is TGCAGTGCGTCAACTAGAACGAAGGAGCAGTTCTTC. Translating it yields CSASTRTKEQFF.

The V gene is TRBV28, the J gene TRBJ2-7; 7 positions match TRBD1. Germline values: CDR1 MDHEN, CDR2 SYDVKM. V was pared by 4 bases and J by 9 bases, with 6 bases of the junction left unmatched. The CDR3 is 12 residues long. CDR3 sequence (DNA): TGTGCCAGCAGTTCCGACAGGGAATGGCAGTACTTC. Translation: CASSSDREWQYF.